This TCR beta chain comes out of a study of identical twins. The germline V gene encodes CDR1 KGHSH and CDR2 LQKENI. J lost 3 bases, V lost 5 bases, and 10 bases had no gene match. CDR3 length equals 16 residues. TCRdb redid the calling of the 5' RACE reads with MiXCR, one entry per CDR3 protein. The table lists approximately 94,000 distinct CDR3 sequences, about 6% of them singletons. This clonotype was seen at least ten times. Sequencing was done on a sample of memory T cells sorted from blood. The clonotype originates from a woman between 45 and 60 years old in good health. The rearrangement uses TRBV18 and TRBJ2-7, with 10 bases matching TRBD2. The CDR3 sequence is CASSTVAGGSLYEQYF. CDR3 DNA: TGTGCCAGCTCAACAGTAGCGGGAGGCTCCCTCTACGAGCAGTACTTC.